A selection of T cell receptor beta chains follows, all from one sample in a study of Graves' ophthalmopathy and Graves' hyperthyroidism. TCRdb passed the multiplex PCR reads through MiXCR, listing each CDR3 protein once. The data hold over a million distinct CDR3 sequences, with roughly 35% observed a single time. Material for sequencing was peripheral blood or thyroid tissue (not recorded which). These TCRs come from an adult man with Graves' hyperthyroidism. The CDR3 runs from the conserved cysteine through the conserved F or W. The D gene is left open where the match is weak. Expanded clones get a size class; other rows say once, few or many, or leave the size out.

D	V	J	size	DNA	CDR3
-	TRBV14	TRBJ1-3	many	TGTGCCAGCAGCCAAGTTAGCTCTGGAAACACCATATATTTT	CASSQVSSGNTIYF
-	TRBV10-3	TRBJ1-4	many	TGTGCCATCACTCCTGACCGGCGAGAAAAACTGTTTTTT	CAITPDRREKLFF
-	TRBV29-1	TRBJ1-3	-	TGCAGCTTAGGAACAGTAGGATCTGGAAACACCATATATTTT	CSLGTVGSGNTIYF
-	TRBV3-1	TRBJ1-6	few	TGTGCCAGCAGCCAAGGAGGCTTCAGGGTGAATTCACCCCTCCACTTT	CASSQGGFRVNSPLHF
-	TRBV7-9	TRBJ1-2	-	TGTGCCAGCAGCTTAGTCGCAGGGTTGGATGGCTACACCTTC	CASSLVAGLDGYTF
-	TRBV7-9	TRBJ1-4	many	TGTGCCAGCAGCTTTGGGTCTCCGCGGAATGAAAAACTGTTTTTT	CASSFGSPRNEKLFF
TRBD1	TRBV25-1	TRBJ1-1	many	TGTGCCAGCAAATCGGCCGGACAGGGTACCACTGAAGCTTTCTTT	CASKSAGQGTTEAFF
-	TRBV11-2	TRBJ2-7	few	TGTGCCAGCAGCTTAGGCAGCGGCCGGCCCTACGAGCAGTACTTC	CASSLGSGRPYEQYF
TRBD1	TRBV19	TRBJ1-5	few	TGTGCCACCCAAACGACAGGGTTTATTAATCAGCCCCAGCATTTT	CATQTTGFINQPQHF
TRBD1	TRBV15	TRBJ2-5	many	TGTGCCACCAGCAGAACAGGGGAAGAGACCCAGTACTTC	CATSRTGEETQYF
-	TRBV29-1	TRBJ1-4	-	TGCAGCCCCCTAGGCACCCCAGAGGATGAAAAACTGTTTTTT	CSPLGTPEDEKLFF
-	TRBV6-5	TRBJ1-2	few	TGTGCCAGCAGTTATGTCGGAAACTATAACTATGGCTACACCTTC	CASSYVGNYNYGYTF
-	TRBV5-1	TRBJ1-1	-	TGCGCCAGCAGCCCTCTAACAGGGCCTGAAGCTTTCTTT	CASSPLTGPEAFF
-	TRBV27	TRBJ2-7	-	TGTGCCAGCAGTTCCCGGGGAGTAGGCTACGAGCAGTACTTC	CASSSRGVGYEQYF
-	TRBV12-3/TRBV12-4	TRBJ2-5	few	TGTGCCAGCGGGGGGTACCAAGAGACCCAGTACTTC	CASGGYQETQYF
-	TRBV29-1	TRBJ1-3	-	TGCAGCGTTGCGGATATCTCTGGAAACACCATATATTTT	CSVADISGNTIYF
-	TRBV25-1	TRBJ2-3	-	TGTGCCAGCAGCCCCAGGGTTTCGGAAGATACGCAGTATTTT	CASSPRVSEDTQYF
-	TRBV7-9	TRBJ2-5	-	TGTGCCAGCAGCAGACCCGGGACCCTGACGGAGACCCAGTACTTC	CASSRPGTLTETQYF
TRBD1	TRBV2	TRBJ2-6	-	TGTGCCAGCAGTCCCCAACCCGGGACAGGGGGTACTGGGGCCAACGTCCTGACTTTC	CASSPQPGTGGTGANVLTF
-	TRBV25-1	TRBJ2-3	-	TGTGCCAGCAGTGAATTCGGGGGAGCAGATACGCAGTATTTT	CASSEFGGADTQYF
TRBD1	TRBV2	TRBJ1-4	-	TGTGCCAGCAGACAGGGGGCTACAACGTTTTTT	CASRQGATTFF
-	TRBV12-3/TRBV12-4	TRBJ1-2	-	TGTGCCAGCAGTCCCCCCGAGAGGGCCTACACCTTC	CASSPPERAYTF
TRBD1	TRBV12-3/TRBV12-4	TRBJ2-2	-	TGTGCCAGCACCCTTGACAGGGCTATGGCCGGGGAGCTGTTTTTT	CASTLDRAMAGELFF
TRBD1	TRBV9	TRBJ1-6	few	TGTGCCAGCAGCGTGGGGCCAGGGGGCTTTAATAATTCACCCCTCCACTTT	CASSVGPGGFNNSPLHF
TRBD2	TRBV4-3	TRBJ2-2	-	TGCGCCAGCAGCCAAGATCTCTCCGGGACTAGCGGGATGGGGATGCTGTTTTTT	CASSQDLSGTSGMGMLFF
-	TRBV12-3/TRBV12-4	TRBJ1-1	many	TGCGCCAGCAGCTTCGGGCTAAACACTGAAGCTTTCTTT	CASSFGLNTEAFF
TRBD2	TRBV4-3	TRBJ2-7	few	TGCGCCAGCAGCCAAGATACTAGCGGGGGCTCCTACGAGCAGTACTTC	CASSQDTSGGSYEQYF
TRBD1	TRBV14	TRBJ1-3	-	TGTGCCAGCAGCCCGAATCGGTGGGGACAGGGAGGCGAAGCTGGAAACACCATATATTTT	CASSPNRWGQGGEAGNTIYF
TRBD1	TRBV7-2	TRBJ1-2	many	TGTGCCAGCAGCTTAGTAGCGACAGGGGACCTTAAGGGCTACACCTTC	CASSLVATGDLKGYTF
TRBD1	TRBV10-3	TRBJ1-5	-	TGTGCCGCTAGGGGCCCGGGACAGGGTTTATACCAGCCCCAGCATTTT	CAARGPGQGLYQPQHF
-	TRBV29-1	TRBJ1-1	many	TGCAGCGTTGAGGTCTGGTTCGGGACCTCCACTGAAGCTTTCTTT	CSVEVWFGTSTEAFF
-	TRBV10-2	TRBJ2-7	-	TGCGCCAGCAGCTTCCGAGGGGATAACTACGAGCAGTACTTC	CASSFRGDNYEQYF
TRBD1	TRBV7-2	TRBJ1-1	once	TGTGCCAGCAGGCGACCGGGACAGGCTAACACTGAAGCTTTCTTT	CASRRPGQANTEAFF
TRBD2	TRBV10-3	TRBJ2-7	many	TGTGCCATCAGTGACCCGACTAGCGGGAGTTCGTACGAGCAGTACTTC	CAISDPTSGSSYEQYF
-	TRBV9	TRBJ2-7	few	TGTGCCAGCAGCCCAAGTCGAGGTAGCGGCACCTACGAGCAGTACTTC	CASSPSRGSGTYEQYF
-	TRBV10-3	TRBJ2-7	few	TGTGCCAGCAGTAGCCGGGACACCGAATCCTACGAGCAGTACTTC	CASSSRDTESYEQYF
-	TRBV7-9	TRBJ2-7	-	TGTGCCAGCAGCTTAGGGGACACTTCGTCGACCCTGCAGTACTTC	CASSLGDTSSTLQYF
-	TRBV29-1	TRBJ1-2	-	TGCAGCGTCTATACAGGAGGGGGGAACTATGGCTACACCTTC	CSVYTGGGNYGYTF
-	TRBV20-1	TRBJ2-7	many	TGCAGTGCTAGGACCCGGCAGGGGCCCAACGAGCAGTACTTC	CSARTRQGPNEQYF
TRBD1	TRBV5-1	TRBJ1-1	many	TGCGCCAGCAGGCGGCCGACAGGGTCGTCATCTGAAGCTTTCTTT	CASRRPTGSSSEAFF
-	TRBV12-3/TRBV12-4	TRBJ2-7	few	TGTGCCAGCAGCTTTTCTCACAGATCCTACGAGCAGTACTTC	CASSFSHRSYEQYF
-	TRBV7-3	TRBJ1-2	once	TGTGCCAGCAGCCCTGACCGGCGTAATGGCTACACCTTC	CASSPDRRNGYTF
-	TRBV5-6	TRBJ2-5	few	TGTGCCAGCAGCCCAGGGTATTCTAAAGAGACCCAGTACTTC	CASSPGYSKETQYF
-	TRBV15	TRBJ1-1	-	TGTGCCACCGGGAACGGGGCAGAGTCGGACACTGAAGCTTTCTTT	CATGNGAESDTEAFF
-	TRBV6-5	TRBJ1-4	-	TGTGACGGCAGTTGGGAAAAACTGTTTTTT	CDGSWEKLFF
-	TRBV24-1	TRBJ2-5	-	TGTGCCACCAGTCGGGGGGCCTTGGAGACCCAGTACTTC	CATSRGALETQYF
-	TRBV14	TRBJ1-3	-	TGTGCCAGCAGCCAAGACATCTCTCTGTATTTT	CASSQDISLYF
-	TRBV12-3/TRBV12-4	TRBJ2-2	few	TGTGCCAGCACCCCCCCCTCGGAGGGCACCGGGGAGCTGTTTTTT	CASTPPSEGTGELFF